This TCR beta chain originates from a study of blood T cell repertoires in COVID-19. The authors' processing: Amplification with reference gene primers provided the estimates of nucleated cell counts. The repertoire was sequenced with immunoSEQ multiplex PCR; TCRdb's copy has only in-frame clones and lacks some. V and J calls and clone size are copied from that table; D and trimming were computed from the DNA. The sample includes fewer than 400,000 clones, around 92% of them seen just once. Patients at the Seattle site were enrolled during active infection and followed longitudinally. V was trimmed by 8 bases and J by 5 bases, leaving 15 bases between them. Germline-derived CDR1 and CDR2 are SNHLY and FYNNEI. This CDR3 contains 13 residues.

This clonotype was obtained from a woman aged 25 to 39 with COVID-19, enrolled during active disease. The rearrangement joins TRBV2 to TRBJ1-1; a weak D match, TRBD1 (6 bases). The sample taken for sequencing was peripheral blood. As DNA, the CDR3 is TGTGCCAGCTCAGGGGCACCGGGAACTGAAGCTTTCTTT. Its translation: CASSGAPGTEAFF.